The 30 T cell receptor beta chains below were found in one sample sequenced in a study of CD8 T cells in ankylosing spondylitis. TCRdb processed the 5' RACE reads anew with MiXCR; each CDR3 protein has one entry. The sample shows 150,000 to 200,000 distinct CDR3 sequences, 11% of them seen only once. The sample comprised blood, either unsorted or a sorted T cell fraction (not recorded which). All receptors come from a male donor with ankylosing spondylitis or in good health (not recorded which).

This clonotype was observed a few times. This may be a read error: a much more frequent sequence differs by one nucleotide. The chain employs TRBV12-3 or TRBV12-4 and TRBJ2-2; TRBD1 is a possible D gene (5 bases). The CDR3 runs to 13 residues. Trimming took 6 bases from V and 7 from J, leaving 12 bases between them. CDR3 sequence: CASSARGNGELFF. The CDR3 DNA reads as TGTGCCAGCAGCGCAAGGGGAAACGGGGAGCTGTTTTTT.

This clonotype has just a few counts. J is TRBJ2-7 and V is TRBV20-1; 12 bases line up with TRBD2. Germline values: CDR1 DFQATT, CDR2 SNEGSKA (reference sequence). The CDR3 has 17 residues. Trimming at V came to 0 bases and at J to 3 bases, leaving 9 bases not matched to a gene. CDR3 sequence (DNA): TGCAGTGCTAGAGATCGACTAGCGGGAGCAGTTTACTACGAGCAGTACTTC. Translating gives CSARDRLAGAVYYEQYF.

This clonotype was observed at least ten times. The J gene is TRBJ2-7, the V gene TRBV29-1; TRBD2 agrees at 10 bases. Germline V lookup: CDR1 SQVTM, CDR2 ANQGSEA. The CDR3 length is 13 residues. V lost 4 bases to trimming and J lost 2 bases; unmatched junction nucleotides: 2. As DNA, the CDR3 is TGCAGCGTTGGGACTAGCGGTACCTACGAGCAGTACTTC. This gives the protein CSVGTSGTYEQYF.

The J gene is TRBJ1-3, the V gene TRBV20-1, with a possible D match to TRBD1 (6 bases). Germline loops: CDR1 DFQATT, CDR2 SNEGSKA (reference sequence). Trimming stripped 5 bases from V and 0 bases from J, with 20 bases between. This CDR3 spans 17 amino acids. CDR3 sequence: CSASTGLQARSGNTIYF. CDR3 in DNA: TGCAGTGCTTCGACAGGATTACAGGCCCGCTCTGGAAACACCATATATTTT.

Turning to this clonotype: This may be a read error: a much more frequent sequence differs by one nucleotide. For the CDR3, the DNA is TGCAGCGTAGGCACCGGGGAGCTGTTTTTT. It yields the protein CSVGTGELFF. The chain carries TRBV29-1 and TRBJ2-2; D unclear. The CDR3 contains 10 residues. Trimming stripped 6 bases from V and 4 bases from J, with 3 bases between. Per germline, CDR1 SQVTM and CDR2 ANQGSEA.

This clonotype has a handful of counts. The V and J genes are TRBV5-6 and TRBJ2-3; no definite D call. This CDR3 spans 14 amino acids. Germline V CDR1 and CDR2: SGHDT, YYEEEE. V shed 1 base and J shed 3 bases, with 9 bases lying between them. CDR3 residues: CASSLRVGTDTQYF. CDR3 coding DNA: TGTGCCAGCAGCTTGCGGGTTGGGACAGATACGCAGTATTTT.

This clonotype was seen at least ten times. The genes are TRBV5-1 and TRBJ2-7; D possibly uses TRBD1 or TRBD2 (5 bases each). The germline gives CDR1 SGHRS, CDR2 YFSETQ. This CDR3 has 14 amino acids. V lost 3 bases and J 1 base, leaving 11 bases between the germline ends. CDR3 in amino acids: CASSSGRESYEQYF. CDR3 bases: TGCGCCAGCAGCTCGGGACGAGAGTCCTACGAGCAGTACTTC.

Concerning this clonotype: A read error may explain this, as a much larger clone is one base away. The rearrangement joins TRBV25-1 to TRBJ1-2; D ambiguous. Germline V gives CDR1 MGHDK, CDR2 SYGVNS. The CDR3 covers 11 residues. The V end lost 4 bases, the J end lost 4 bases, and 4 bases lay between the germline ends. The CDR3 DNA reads TGTGCCAGCAGTGTGGGCTATGGCTACACCTTC. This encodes CASSVGYGYTF.

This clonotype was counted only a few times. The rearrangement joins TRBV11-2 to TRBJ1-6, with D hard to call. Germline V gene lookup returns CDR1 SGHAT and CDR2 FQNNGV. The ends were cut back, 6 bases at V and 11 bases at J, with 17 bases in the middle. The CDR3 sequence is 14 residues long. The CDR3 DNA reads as TGTGCCAGCAGTTACCCCTCGGGTGGAGCACCCCTCCACTTT. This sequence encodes CASSYPSGGAPLHF.

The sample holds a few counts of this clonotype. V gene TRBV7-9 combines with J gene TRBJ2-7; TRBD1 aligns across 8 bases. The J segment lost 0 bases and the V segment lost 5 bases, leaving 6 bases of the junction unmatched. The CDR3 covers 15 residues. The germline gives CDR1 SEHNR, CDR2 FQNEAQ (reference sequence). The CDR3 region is CASSGRGQGSYEQYF. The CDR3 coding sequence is TGTGCCAGCAGCGGCCGCGGACAGGGCTCCTACGAGCAGTACTTC.

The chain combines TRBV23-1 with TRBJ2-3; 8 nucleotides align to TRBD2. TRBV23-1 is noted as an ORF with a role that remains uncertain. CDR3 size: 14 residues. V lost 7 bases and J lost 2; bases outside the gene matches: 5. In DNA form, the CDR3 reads TGCGCCAGCATCTCGGGAGGGTTCACAGATACGCAGTATTTT. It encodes CASISGGFTDTQYF.

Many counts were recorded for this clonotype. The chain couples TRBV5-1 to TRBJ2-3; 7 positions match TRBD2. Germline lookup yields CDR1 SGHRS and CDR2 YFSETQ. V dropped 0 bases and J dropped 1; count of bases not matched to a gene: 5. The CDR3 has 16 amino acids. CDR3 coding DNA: TGCGCCAGCAGCTTGGACGGGGGGTTAGGCACAGATACGCAGTATTTT. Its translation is CASSLDGGLGTDTQYF. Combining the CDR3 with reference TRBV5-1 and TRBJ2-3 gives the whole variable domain KAGVTQTPRYLIKTRGQQVTLSCSPISGHRSVSWYQQTPGQGLQFLFEYFSETQRNKGNFPGRFSGRQFSNSRSEMNVSTLELGDSALYLCASSLDGGLGTDTQYFGPGTRLTVL.

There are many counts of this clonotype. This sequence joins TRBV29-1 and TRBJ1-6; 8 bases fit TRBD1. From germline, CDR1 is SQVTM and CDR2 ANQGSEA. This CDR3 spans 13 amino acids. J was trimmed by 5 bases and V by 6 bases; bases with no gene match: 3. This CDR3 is CSVKTGDNSPLHF. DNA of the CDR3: TGCAGCGTCAAGACAGGGGATAATTCACCCCTCCACTTT.

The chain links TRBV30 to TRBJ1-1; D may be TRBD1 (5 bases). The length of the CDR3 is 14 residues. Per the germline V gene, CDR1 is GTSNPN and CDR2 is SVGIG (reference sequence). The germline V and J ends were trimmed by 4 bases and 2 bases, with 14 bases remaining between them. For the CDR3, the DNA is TGTGCCTGGACCATGGGACTGAGTAACACTGAAGCTTTCTTT. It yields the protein CAWTMGLSNTEAFF. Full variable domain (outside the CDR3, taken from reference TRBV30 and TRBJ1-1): SQTIHQWPATLVQPVGSPLSLECTVEGTSNPNLYWYRQAAGRGLQLLFYSVGIGQISSEVPQNLSASRPQDRQFILSSKKLLLSDSGFYLCAWTMGLSNTEAFFGQGTRLTVV.

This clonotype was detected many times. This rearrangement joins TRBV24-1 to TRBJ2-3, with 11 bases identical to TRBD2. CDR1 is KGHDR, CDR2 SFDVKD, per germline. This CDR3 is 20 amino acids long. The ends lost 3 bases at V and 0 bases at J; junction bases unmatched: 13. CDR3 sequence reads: CATSDTGTSGLTTSTDTQYF. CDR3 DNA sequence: TGTGCCACCAGTGATACCGGGACTAGCGGCCTCACTACTAGCACAGATACGCAGTATTTT.

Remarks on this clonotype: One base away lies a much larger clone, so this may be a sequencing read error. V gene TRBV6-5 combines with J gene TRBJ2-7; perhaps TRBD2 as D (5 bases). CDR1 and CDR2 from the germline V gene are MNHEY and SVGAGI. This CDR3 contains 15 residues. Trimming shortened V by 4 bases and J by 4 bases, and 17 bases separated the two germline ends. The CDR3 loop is CASSSPCGRAYEQYF. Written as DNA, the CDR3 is TGTGCCAGCAGTTCTCCGTGTGGGAGAGCTTACGAGCAGTACTTC.

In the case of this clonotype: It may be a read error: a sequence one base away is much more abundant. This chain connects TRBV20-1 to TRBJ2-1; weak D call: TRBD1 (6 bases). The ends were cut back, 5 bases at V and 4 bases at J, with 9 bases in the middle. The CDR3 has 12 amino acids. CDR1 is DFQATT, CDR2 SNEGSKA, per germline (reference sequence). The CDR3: CSAPGQYNEQFF. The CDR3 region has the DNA TGCAGTGCTCCTGGACAGTACAATGAGCAGTTCTTC.

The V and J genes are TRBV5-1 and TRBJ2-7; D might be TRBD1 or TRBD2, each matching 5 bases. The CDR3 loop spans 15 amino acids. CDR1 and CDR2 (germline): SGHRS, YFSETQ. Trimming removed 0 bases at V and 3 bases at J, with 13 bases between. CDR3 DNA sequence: TGCGCCAGCAGCTTGGTCTCAGGGACCTTCTACGAGCAGTACTTC. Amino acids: CASSLVSGTFYEQYF.

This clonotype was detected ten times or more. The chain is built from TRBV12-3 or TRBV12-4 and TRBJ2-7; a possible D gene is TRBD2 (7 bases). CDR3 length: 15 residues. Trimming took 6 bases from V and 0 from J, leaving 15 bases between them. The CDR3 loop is CASRSRGADSYEQYF. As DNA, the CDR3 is TGTGCCAGCAGATCTCGGGGGGCCGACTCCTACGAGCAGTACTTC.

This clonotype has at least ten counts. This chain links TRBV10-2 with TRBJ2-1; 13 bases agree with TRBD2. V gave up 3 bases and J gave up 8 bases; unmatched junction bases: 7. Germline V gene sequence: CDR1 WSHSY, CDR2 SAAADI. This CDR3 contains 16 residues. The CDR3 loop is CASSDTSGRASDEQFF. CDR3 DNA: TGCGCCAGCAGTGACACTAGCGGGAGGGCCAGCGATGAGCAGTTCTTC.

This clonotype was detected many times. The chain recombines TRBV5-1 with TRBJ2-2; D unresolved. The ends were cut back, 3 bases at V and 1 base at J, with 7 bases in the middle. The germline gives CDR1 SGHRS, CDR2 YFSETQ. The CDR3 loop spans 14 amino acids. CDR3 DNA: TGCGCCAGCAGCTCAGGCCTGAACACCGGGGAGCTGTTTTTT. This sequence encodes CASSSGLNTGELFF.

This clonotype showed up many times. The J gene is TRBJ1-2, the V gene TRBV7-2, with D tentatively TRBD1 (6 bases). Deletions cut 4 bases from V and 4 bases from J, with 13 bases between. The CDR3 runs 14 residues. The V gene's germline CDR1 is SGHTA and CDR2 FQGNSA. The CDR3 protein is CASSSSRDTYGYTF. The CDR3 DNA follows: TGTGCCAGCAGCTCCAGCCGGGACACCTATGGCTACACCTTC.

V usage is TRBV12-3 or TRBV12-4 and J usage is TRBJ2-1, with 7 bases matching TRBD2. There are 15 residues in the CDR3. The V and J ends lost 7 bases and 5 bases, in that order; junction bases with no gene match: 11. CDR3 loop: CASTLGGGMDNEQFF. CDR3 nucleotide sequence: TGTGCCAGCACCCTTGGCGGGGGTATGGACAATGAGCAGTTCTTC.

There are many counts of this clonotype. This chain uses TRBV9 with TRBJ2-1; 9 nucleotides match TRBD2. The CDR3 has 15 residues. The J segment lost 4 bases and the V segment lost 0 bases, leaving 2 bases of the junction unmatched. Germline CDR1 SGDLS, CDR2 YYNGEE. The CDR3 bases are TGTGCCAGCAGCGTAGGGACTAGCGTATACAATGAGCAGTTCTTC. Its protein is CASSVGTSVYNEQFF.

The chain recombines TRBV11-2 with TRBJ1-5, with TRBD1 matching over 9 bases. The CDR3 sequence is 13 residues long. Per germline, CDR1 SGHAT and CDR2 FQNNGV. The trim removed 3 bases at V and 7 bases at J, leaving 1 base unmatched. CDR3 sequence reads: CASSLDRGQPQHF. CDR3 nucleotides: TGTGCCAGCAGCTTGGACAGGGGACAGCCCCAGCATTTT.

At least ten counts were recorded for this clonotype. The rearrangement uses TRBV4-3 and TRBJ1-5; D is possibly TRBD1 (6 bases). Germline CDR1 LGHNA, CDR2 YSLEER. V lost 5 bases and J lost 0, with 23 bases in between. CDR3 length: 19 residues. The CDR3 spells CASSENPAQGQYSNQPQHF. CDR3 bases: TGCGCCAGCAGCGAAAACCCAGCCCAAGGACAGTATAGCAATCAGCCCCAGCATTTT.

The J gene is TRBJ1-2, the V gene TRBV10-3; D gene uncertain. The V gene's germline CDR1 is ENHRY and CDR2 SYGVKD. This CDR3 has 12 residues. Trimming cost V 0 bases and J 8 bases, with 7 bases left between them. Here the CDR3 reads CAISESGAGYTF. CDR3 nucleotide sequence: TGTGCCATCAGTGAGTCGGGCGCCGGCTACACCTTC.

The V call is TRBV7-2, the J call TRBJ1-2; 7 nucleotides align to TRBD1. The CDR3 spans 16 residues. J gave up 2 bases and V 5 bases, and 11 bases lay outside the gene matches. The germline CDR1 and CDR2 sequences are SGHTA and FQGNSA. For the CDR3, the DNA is TGTGCCAGCAGCCAATCTAGACAGGGATCCAACTATGGCTACACCTTC. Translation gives CASSQSRQGSNYGYTF.

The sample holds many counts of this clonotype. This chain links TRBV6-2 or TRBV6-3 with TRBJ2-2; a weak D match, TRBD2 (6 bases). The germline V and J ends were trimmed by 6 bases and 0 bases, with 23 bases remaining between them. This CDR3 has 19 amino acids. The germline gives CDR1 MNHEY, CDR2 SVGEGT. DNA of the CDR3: TGTGCCAGCAGGCCCACTGGGCGGGGAACCCTCGCGAACACCGGGGAGCTGTTTTTT. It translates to CASRPTGRGTLANTGELFF.

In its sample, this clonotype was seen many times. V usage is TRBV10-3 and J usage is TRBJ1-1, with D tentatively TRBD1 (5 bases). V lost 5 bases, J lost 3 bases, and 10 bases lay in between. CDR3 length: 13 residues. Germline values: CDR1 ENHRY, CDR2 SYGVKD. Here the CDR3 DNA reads TGTGCCATCAGTTCCACAGGTTACACTGAAGCTTTCTTT. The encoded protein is CAISSTGYTEAFF.